Below, 24 T cell receptor beta chains from the same sample are listed, as sequenced in a study of cytomegalovirus exposure and HLA in healthy donors. PCR amplification relied on 60 Vbeta primers (plus 13 Jbeta primers). Repertoires were generated with immunoSEQ multiplex PCR, while TCRdb's copy carries only in-frame clones and drops some. Here the sample spans 160,000 or so clones, roughly 80% being singletons. Sequenced sample: PBMCs. Receptors originate from a male donor in good health and CMV-seropositive.

The chain has TRBV10-3 and TRBJ2-2; no definite D call. There are 11 residues in the CDR3. V gave up 10 bases and J gave up 1 base, with 4 bases separating them. CDR1 ENHRY and CDR2 SYGVKD come from the germline V gene. CDR3 in amino acids: CATENTGELFF. CDR3 in DNA: TGTGCCACAGAGAACACCGGGGAGCTGTTTTTT.

The V gene is TRBV11-2, the J gene TRBJ2-7; TRBD2 aligns across 14 bases. The CDR3 contains 15 residues. Germline V lookup: CDR1 SGHAT, CDR2 FQNNGV. With V trimmed by 5 bases and J by 4 bases, 4 bases remained unmatched. The CDR3 sequence: CASSRGLAGDYEQYF. Written as DNA, the CDR3 is TGTGCCAGCAGCCGGGGACTAGCGGGAGATTACGAGCAGTACTTC.

This rearrangement joins TRBV18 to TRBJ2-3; no definite D call. The CDR3 runs to 15 residues. Trimming took off 3 bases at V and 2 bases at J, with 12 bases between the two ends. From germline, CDR1 is KGHSH and CDR2 LQKENI. CDR3 residues: CASSPLETPTDTQYF. Here the CDR3 DNA reads TGTGCCAGCTCACCTCTAGAAACCCCCACAGATACGCAGTATTTT.

The CDR3 region is CASSVTHRVSQETQYF. DNA for the CDR3: TGTGCCAGCAGCGTAACACACAGGGTTTCCCAAGAGACCCAGTACTTC. V usage is TRBV9 and J usage is TRBJ2-5; TRBD1 might be the D (6 bases). The length of the CDR3 is 16 residues. Germline V lookup: CDR1 SGDLS, CDR2 YYNGEE. V was shortened by 1 base and J by 1 base, with 14 bases between the two germline ends.

This clone was seen a single time. V usage is TRBV6-1 and J usage is TRBJ1-5, with no clear D. The V and J ends lost 5 bases and 7 bases respectively, with 12 bases between them. This CDR3 comprises 13 residues. Germline V CDR1 and CDR2: MNHNS, SASEGT. The CDR3 here is CASSPPPGQPQHF. The CDR3 bases are TGTGCCAGCAGTCCCCCACCGGGACAGCCCCAGCATTTT.

This chain joins TRBV6-1 and TRBJ1-5; 7 bases line up with TRBD1. After removal of 4 bases from V and 0 bases from J, the junction contained 3 bases not matched to a gene. The CDR3 is 15 amino acids. Germline V gene lookup returns CDR1 MNHNS and CDR2 SASEGT. CDR3 in DNA: TGTGCCAGCAGTGGGGACAGTTATAGCAATCAGCCCCAGCATTTT. Its protein product is CASSGDSYSNQPQHF.

The chain is built from TRBV6-5 and TRBJ2-7; perhaps TRBD2 as D (5 bases). The V end was cut by 6 bases, the J end by 7 bases, with 13 bases between. CDR1 is MNHEY and CDR2 is SVGAGI in the germline V gene. This CDR3 region has 12 residues. The CDR3 here is CASSGVSGEQYF. CDR3 nucleotide sequence: TGTGCCAGCAGCGGGGTCTCGGGAGAGCAGTACTTC.

In this sample, this clone turned up once. The chain uses TRBV25-1 and TRBJ1-2; D remains unclear. The CDR3 is 16 residues long. Germline-derived CDR1 and CDR2 are MGHDK and SYGVNS. Trimming left V 3 bases short and J 5 bases short, with 19 bases between. The CDR3 is CASSEPRDGGSYGYTF. The CDR3 nucleotides are TGTGCCAGCAGTGAGCCCCGAGACGGCGGTTCATATGGCTACACCTTC.

The rearrangement links TRBV5-6 to TRBJ2-1, with 13 bases aligning to TRBD2. The CDR3 is 17 residues long. In germline, CDR1 is SGHDT, CDR2 YYEEEE. Trimming at V came to 1 base and at J to 4 bases, leaving 5 bases not matched to a gene. CDR3 coding DNA: TGTGCCAGCAGCTTGCAGGGACTAGCGGGATCATACAATGAGCAGTTCTTC. This sequence encodes CASSLQGLAGSYNEQFF.

This clone occurred a few times. J is TRBJ2-2 and V is TRBV28; 8 positions agree with TRBD1. Germline CDR1 reads MDHEN; CDR2 reads SYDVKM. The CDR3 runs to 14 residues. Unmatched junction bases numbered 5, after V lost 11 bases and J lost 0 bases. The CDR3 reads CAGKTGANTGELFF. In nucleotides, the CDR3 is TGTGCCGGGAAGACAGGGGCGAACACCGGGGAGCTGTTTTTT. Full variable domain (outside the CDR3, taken from reference TRBV28 and TRBJ2-2): DVKVTQSSRYLVKRTGEKVFLECVQDMDHENMFWYRQDPGLGLRLIYFSYDVKMKEKGDIPEGYSVSREKKERFSLILESASTNQTSMYLCAGKTGANTGELFFGEGSRLTVL.

The chain couples TRBV10-3 to TRBJ1-1; D possibly corresponds to TRBD1 (5 bases). The V gene lost 8 bases and the J gene lost 1 base, with 8 bases spanning the gap. The CDR3 consists of 12 residues. Germline V gene lookup returns CDR1 ENHRY and CDR2 SYGVKD. As DNA, the CDR3 is TGTGCCATCGGACACCCGAACACTGAAGCTTTCTTT. It codes for CAIGHPNTEAFF.

About this clone: One end of the junction varies from germline; a read error may be responsible. As DNA, the CDR3 is TGTGCCATCAGTGACTGGACAGAGAACGCTGAAGCTTTCTTT. Residues: CAISDWTENAEAFF. The gene calls are TRBV10-3 and TRBJ1-1; a possible D gene is TRBD1 (6 bases). Germline values: CDR1 ENHRY, CDR2 SYGVKD. The CDR3 is 14 amino acids.

The V call is TRBV15, the J call TRBJ2-1, with 11 bases that match TRBD2. V lost 4 bases and J lost 6; bases outside the gene matches: 8. The germline V gene has CDR1 LNHNV and CDR2 YYDKDF (reference sequence). The CDR3 covers 16 residues. CDR3 coding DNA: TGTGCCACCAGCAAAGAACTAGCGGGAGTCGGCAATGAGCAGTTCTTC. Its translation is CATSKELAGVGNEQFF.

V usage is TRBV28 and J usage is TRBJ1-2; D uncertain. The V end lost 10 bases, the J end lost 6 bases, and 15 bases lay between the germline ends. Germline V gene data show CDR1 as MDHEN and CDR2 as SYDVKM. This CDR3 has 12 amino acids. CDR3 bases: TGTGCCACCCCAGGTAGACATAATGGCTACACCTTC. This translates into CATPGRHNGYTF.

CDR3 in amino acids: CASSTGQGPYEQYF. The DNA of the CDR3 is TGTGCCAGCAGCACAGGACAGGGCCCCTACGAGCAGTACTTC. The chain carries TRBV7-6 and TRBJ2-7; TRBD1 aligns across 8 bases. The CDR3 covers 14 residues. After removal of 5 bases from V and 2 bases from J, the junction contained 5 bases not matched to a gene. Per the germline V gene, CDR1 is SGHVS and CDR2 is FNYEAQ.

This clone has only a few counts. This chain uses TRBV4-1 with TRBJ1-5; D is perhaps TRBD1 (6 bases). Germline V lookup: CDR1 MGHRA, CDR2 YSYEKL. Deletions cut 1 base from V and 6 bases from J, with 22 bases between. This CDR3 is 18 amino acids long. This CDR3 reads CASSQVGGGLKGGQPQHF. In DNA, the CDR3 is TGCGCCAGCAGCCAAGTCGGTGGGGGCTTAAAAGGGGGTCAGCCCCAGCATTTT.

This sequence joins TRBV28 and TRBJ1-5; D ambiguous. V lost 8 bases and J 7 bases, leaving 6 bases between the germline ends. The length of the CDR3 is 10 residues. Germline loops: CDR1 MDHEN, CDR2 SYDVKM. Written as DNA, the CDR3 is TGTGCCAGCGCGGGGCAGCCCCAGCATTTT. It codes for CASAGQPQHF.

The chain joins TRBV27 to TRBJ1-1; no clear D gene. With 4 bases removed from V and 3 bases from J, the gap between germline ends came to 24 bases. The CDR3 sequence is 18 residues long. CDR1 and CDR2 from the germline V gene are MNHEY and SMNVEV (reference sequence). In DNA form, the CDR3 reads TGTGCCAGCAGTTCTCCGGGCCGGAGGGAGAGGACGGACACTGAAGCTTTCTTT. Protein: CASSSPGRRERTDTEAFF.

This chain joins TRBV29-1 and TRBJ2-1, with 7 bases identical to TRBD1. CDR1 is SQVTM, CDR2 ANQGSEA, per germline. The length of the CDR3 is 15 residues. V trimming: 7 bases; J trimming: 4 bases; junction bases outside the gene matches: 13. CDR3 in DNA: TGCAGCGCTACTAAAAGGGGGCTCTCTTACAATGAGCAGTTCTTC. Its translation is CSATKRGLSYNEQFF.

This clone was seen once. The chain uses TRBV7-9 and TRBJ1-6; no reliable D call. Germline V lookup: CDR1 SEHNR, CDR2 FQNEAQ (reference sequence). V gave up 3 bases and J gave up 10 bases, with 10 bases separating them. CDR3 length equals 13 residues. CDR3 in amino acids: CASSLERWSPLHF. The CDR3, as DNA: TGTGCCAGCAGCTTGGAGCGTTGGTCACCCCTCCACTTT. The whole variable domain, remainder taken from reference TRBV7-9 and TRBJ1-6, is DTGVSQNPRHKITKRGQNVTFRCDPISEHNRLYWYRQTLGQGPEFLTYFQNEAQLEKSRLLSDRFSAERPKGSFSTLEIQRTEQGDSAMYLCASSLERWSPLHFGNGTRLTVT.

The CDR3 here is CASSWDSGVTEAFF. In nucleotides, the CDR3 is TGTGCCAGCAGTTGGGACTCCGGGGTCACTGAAGCTTTCTTT. The chain joins TRBV16 to TRBJ1-1; D might be TRBD1 (5 bases). V was clipped by 6 bases and J by 4 bases, with 15 bases between them. The CDR3 is 14 amino acids. Germline V gene lookup returns CDR1 KGHSY and CDR2 FQNENV.

This clone showed up just a few times. The V gene is TRBV7-9, the J gene TRBJ1-1; TRBD1 might be the D (5 bases). V was trimmed by 5 bases and J by 0 bases, leaving 7 bases between them. Germline V lookup: CDR1 SEHNR, CDR2 FQNEAQ (reference sequence). The length of the CDR3 is 13 residues. CDR3 sequence reads: CASSRTLNTEAFF. In DNA, the CDR3 is TGTGCCAGCAGCCGGACACTGAACACTGAAGCTTTCTTT.

This clone is a singleton in its sample. This chain connects TRBV27 to TRBJ2-2, with 10 bases lining up with TRBD1. Germline V gene sequence: CDR1 MNHEY, CDR2 SMNVEV (reference sequence). The CDR3 runs to 15 residues. V shed 5 bases and J 4 bases; nucleotides not matched to a gene: 4. The CDR3 loop reads CASSVGTGVTGELFF. The CDR3 coding sequence is TGTGCCAGCAGTGTGGGGACAGGGGTCACCGGGGAGCTGTTTTTT.

The rearrangement uses TRBV27 and TRBJ1-6; D is perhaps TRBD1 (5 bases). With 6 bases removed from V and 4 bases from J, the gap between germline ends came to 7 bases. Germline V gene data show CDR1 as MNHEY and CDR2 as SMNVEV (reference sequence). CDR3 size: 13 residues. The CDR3 DNA follows: TGTGCCAGCAGACGACAGTATAATTCACCCCTCCACTTT. Protein: CASRRQYNSPLHF.